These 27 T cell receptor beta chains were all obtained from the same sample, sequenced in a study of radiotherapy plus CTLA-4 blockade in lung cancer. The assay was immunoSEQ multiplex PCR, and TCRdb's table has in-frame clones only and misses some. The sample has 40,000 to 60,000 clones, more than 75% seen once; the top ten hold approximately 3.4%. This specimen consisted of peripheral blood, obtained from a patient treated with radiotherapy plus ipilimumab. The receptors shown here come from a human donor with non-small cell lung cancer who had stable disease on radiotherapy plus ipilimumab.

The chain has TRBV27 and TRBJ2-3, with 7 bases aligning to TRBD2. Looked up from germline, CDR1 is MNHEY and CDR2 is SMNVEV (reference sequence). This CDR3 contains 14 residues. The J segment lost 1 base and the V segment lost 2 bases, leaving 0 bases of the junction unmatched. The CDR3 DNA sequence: TGTGCCAGCAGTTTAGCGGGGGGCACAGATACGCAGTATTTT. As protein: CASSLAGGTDTQYF.

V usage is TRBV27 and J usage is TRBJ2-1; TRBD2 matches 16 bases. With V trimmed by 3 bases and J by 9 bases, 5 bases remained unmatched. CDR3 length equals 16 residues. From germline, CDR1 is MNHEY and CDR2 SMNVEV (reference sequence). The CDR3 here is CASSFQGLAGGGEQFF. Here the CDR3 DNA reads TGTGCCAGCAGTTTTCAGGGACTAGCGGGAGGGGGTGAGCAGTTCTTC.

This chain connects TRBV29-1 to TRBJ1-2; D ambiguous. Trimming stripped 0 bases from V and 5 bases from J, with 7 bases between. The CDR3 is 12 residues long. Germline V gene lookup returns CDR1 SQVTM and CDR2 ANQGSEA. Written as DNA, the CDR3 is TGCAGCGTTGAAGACAGATTATATGGCTACACCTTC. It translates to CSVEDRLYGYTF.

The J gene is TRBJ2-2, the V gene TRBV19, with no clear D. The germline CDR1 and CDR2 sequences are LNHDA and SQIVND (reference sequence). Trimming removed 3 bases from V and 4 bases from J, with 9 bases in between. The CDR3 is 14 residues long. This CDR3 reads CASSIGGPTGELFF. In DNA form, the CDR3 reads TGTGCCAGTAGTATTGGCGGCCCCACCGGGGAGCTGTTTTTT.

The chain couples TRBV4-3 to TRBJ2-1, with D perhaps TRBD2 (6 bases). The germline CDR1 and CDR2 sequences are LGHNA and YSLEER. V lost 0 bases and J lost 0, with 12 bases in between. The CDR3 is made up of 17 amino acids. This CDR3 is CASSQDLERASYNEQFF. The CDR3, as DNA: TGCGCCAGCAGCCAAGATCTTGAGCGGGCCTCCTACAATGAGCAGTTCTTC.

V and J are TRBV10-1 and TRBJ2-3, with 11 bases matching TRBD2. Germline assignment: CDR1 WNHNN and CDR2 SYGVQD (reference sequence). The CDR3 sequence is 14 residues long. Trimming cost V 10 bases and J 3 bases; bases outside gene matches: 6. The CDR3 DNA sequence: TGCGCCATGCATAGCGGGAGGGGTACAGATACGCAGTATTTT. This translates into CAMHSGRGTDTQYF.

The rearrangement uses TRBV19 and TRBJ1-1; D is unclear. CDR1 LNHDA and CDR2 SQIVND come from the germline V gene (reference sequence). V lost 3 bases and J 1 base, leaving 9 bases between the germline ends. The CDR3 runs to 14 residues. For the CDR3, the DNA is TGTGCCAGTAGTATTAGGGAGCCGAACACTGAAGCTTTCTTT. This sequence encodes CASSIREPNTEAFF.

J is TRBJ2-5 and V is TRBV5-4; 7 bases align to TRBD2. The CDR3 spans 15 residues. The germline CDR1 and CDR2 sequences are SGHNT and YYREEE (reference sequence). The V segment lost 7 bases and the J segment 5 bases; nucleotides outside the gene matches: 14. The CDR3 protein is CASSLGRMGGETQYF. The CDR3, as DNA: TGTGCCAGCTCACTCGGGCGGATGGGGGGGGAGACCCAGTACTTC.

For the CDR3, the DNA is TGTGCCACCAAGGACAGGGGTGGGTTGGGGGCCAACGTCCTGACTTTC. Residues: CATKDRGGLGANVLTF. The chain employs TRBV27 and TRBJ2-6; 9 positions match TRBD1. The J segment lost 4 bases and the V segment lost 10 bases, leaving 11 bases of the junction unmatched. The CDR3 is 16 residues long. The V gene's germline CDR1 is MNHEY and CDR2 SMNVEV (reference sequence). Full variable domain (rest looked up from reference TRBV27 and TRBJ2-6): EAQVTQNPRYLITVTGKKLTVTCSQNMNHEYMSWYRQDPGLGLRQIYYSMNVEVTDKGDVPEGYKVSRKEKRNFPLILESPSPNQTSLYFCATKDRGGLGANVLTFGAGSRLTVL.

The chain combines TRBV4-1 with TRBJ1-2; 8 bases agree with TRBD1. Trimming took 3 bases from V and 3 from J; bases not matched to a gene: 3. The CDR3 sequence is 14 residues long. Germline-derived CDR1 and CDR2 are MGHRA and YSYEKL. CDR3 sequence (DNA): TGCGCCAGCAGCCAGGCAGGGGGCGACTATGGCTACACCTTC. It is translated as CASSQAGGDYGYTF.

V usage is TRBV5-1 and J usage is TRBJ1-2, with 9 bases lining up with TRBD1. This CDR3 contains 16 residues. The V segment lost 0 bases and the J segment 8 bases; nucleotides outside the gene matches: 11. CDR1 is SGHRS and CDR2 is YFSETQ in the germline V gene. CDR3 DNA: TGCGCCAGCAGCTTGGCCCTACCGGGACAGGGAGGCGGCTACACCTTC. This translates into CASSLALPGQGGGYTF.

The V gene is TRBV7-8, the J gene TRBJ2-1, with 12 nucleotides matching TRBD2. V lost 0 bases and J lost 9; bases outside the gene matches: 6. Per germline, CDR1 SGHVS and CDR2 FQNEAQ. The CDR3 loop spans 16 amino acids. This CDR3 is CASSLARTSGISEQFF. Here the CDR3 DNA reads TGTGCCAGCAGCTTAGCGCGGACTAGCGGGATAAGTGAGCAGTTCTTC.

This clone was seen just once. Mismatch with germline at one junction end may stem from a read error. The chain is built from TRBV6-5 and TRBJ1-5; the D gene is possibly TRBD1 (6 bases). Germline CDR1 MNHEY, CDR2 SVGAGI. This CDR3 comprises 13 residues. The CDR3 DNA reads TGTGCCAGCAGTTACGGGGGCAACCAGCCCCAGCATTTT. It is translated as CASSYGGNQPQHF.

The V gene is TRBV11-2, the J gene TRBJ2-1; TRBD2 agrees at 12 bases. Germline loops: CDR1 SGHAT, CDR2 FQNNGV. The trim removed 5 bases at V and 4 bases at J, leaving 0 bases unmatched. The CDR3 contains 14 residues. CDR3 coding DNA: TGTGCCAGCAGCGGACTAGCGGGATACAATGAGCAGTTCTTC. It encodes CASSGLAGYNEQFF.

CDR3 DNA sequence: TGCGCCAGCAGCGCTACAGGTTACGAGCAGTACTTC. This sequence encodes CASSATGYEQYF. This sequence joins TRBV10-1 and TRBJ2-7; a weak D match, TRBD1 (5 bases). Trimming removed 6 bases at V and 4 bases at J, with 10 bases between. Germline CDR1 and CDR2: WNHNN and SYGVQD (reference sequence). The CDR3 loop spans 12 amino acids.

The CDR3 reads CASSLLDPTGELFF. For the CDR3, the DNA is TGTGCCAGCAGCTTACTAGACCCCACCGGGGAGCTGTTTTTT. The rearrangement links TRBV7-3 to TRBJ2-2; D gene ambiguous. The germline V gene encodes CDR1 SGHTA and CDR2 FQGTGA. Trimming removed 2 bases from V and 4 bases from J, with 8 bases in between. The CDR3 runs 14 residues. Using reference TRBV7-3 and TRBJ2-2 for the parts outside the CDR3, the full variable domain is GAGVSQTPSNKVTEKGKYVELRCDPISGHTALYWYRQSLGQGPEFLIYFQGTGAADDSGLPNDRFFAVRPEGSVSTLKIQRTERGDSAVYLCASSLLDPTGELFFGEGSRLTVL.

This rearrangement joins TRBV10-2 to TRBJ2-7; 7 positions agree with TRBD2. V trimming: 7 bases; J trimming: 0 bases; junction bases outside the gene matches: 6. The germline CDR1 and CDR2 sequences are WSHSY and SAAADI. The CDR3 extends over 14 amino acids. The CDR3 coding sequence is TGCGCCAGCACTAGAGCGGGACCCTCCTACGAGCAGTACTTC. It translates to CASTRAGPSYEQYF.

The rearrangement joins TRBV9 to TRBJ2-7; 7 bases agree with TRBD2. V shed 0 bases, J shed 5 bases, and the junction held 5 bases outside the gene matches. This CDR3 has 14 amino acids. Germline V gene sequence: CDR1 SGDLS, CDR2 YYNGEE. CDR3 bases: TGTGCCAGCAGCGTAGCGGGAGGATGGGACGAGCAGTACTTC. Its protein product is CASSVAGGWDEQYF.

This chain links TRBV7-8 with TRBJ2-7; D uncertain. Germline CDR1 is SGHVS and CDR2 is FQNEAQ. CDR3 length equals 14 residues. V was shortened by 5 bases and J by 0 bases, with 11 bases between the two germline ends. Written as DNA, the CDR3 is TGTGCCAGCAGCCTAAATCTGTACTCCTACGAGCAGTACTTC. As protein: CASSLNLYSYEQYF.

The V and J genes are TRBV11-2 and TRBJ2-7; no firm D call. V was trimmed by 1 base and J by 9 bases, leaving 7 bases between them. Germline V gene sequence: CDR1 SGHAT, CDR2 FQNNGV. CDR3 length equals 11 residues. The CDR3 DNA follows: TGTGCCAGCAGCTTAGGTCTCCGGCAGTACTTC. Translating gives CASSLGLRQYF.

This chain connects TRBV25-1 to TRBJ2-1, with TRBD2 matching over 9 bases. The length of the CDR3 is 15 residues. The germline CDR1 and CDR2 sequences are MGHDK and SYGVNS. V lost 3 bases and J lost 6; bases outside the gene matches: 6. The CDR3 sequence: CASSDSRTSVNEQFF. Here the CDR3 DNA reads TGTGCCAGCAGTGATTCTAGGACTAGCGTCAATGAGCAGTTCTTC.

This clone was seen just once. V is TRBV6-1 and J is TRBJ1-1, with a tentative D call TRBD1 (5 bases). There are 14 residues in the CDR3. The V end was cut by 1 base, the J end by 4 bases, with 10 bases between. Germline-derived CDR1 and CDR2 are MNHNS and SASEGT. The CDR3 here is CASSEGQGRTEAFF. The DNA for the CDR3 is TGTGCCAGCAGTGAAGGGCAGGGTCGCACTGAAGCTTTCTTT.

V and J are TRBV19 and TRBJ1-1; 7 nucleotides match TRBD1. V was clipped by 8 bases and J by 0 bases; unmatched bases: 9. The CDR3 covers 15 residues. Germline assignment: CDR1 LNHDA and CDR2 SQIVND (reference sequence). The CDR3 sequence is CASFSTGSVNTEAFF. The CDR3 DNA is TGTGCCAGTTTCTCGACAGGGTCCGTGAACACTGAAGCTTTCTTT.

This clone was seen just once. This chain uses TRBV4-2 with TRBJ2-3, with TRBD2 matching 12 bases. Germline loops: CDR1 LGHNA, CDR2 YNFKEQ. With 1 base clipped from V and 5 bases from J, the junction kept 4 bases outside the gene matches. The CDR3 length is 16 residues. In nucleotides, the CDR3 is TGTGCCAGCAGCCAAGGACTAGCGGGAGCGGAAGATACGCAGTATTTT. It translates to CASSQGLAGAEDTQYF.

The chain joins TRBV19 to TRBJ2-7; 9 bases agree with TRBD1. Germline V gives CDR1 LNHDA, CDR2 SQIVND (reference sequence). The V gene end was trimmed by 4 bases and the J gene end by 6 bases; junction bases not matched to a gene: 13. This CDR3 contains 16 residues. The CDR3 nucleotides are TGTGCCAGTAGTAAGTTACAGGGGGCGCGACGGTTCGAGCAGTACTTC. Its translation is CASSKLQGARRFEQYF.

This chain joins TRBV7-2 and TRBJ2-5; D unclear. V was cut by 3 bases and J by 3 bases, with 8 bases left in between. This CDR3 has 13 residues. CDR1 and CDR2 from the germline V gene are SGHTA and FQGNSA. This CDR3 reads CASSLVREETQYF. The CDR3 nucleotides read TGTGCCAGCAGCTTGGTACGGGAAGAGACCCAGTACTTC.

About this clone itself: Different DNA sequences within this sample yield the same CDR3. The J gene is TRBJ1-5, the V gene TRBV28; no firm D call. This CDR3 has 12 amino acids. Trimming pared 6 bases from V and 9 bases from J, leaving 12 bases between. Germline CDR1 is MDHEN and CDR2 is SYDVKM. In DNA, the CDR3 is TGTGCCAGCAGCCCCCCCCGGGGGCCCCAGCATTTT. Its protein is CASSPPRGPQHF. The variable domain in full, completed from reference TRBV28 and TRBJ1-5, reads DVKVTQSSRYLVKRTGEKVFLECVQDMDHENMFWYRQDPGLGLRLIYFSYDVKMKEKGDIPEGYSVSREKKERFSLILESASTNQTSMYLCASSPPRGPQHFGDGTRLSIL.